The entry that follows covers one T cell receptor (beta chain) sequence. The antigen remains undetermined. Trimming removed 5 bases from V and 1 base from J; junction bases left unmatched: 4. CDR3 length equals 15 residues. Per germline, CDR1 MNHEY and CDR2 SMNVEV (reference sequence). The sample is drawn from a study of a mutant IDH1 vaccine in newly diagnosed glioma. About the study: Those enrolled had earlier been treated with radiotherapy, temozolomide, or both, mostly both.

Findings and limits, study-wide: Of the patients, about 95% had vaccine-induced immune responses.

Assay: immunoSEQ multiplex PCR; the TCRdb copy retains only in-frame clones and omits some. The data show fewer than 50,000 clones, roughly 80% seen once. The sample's time point: baseline, week 1 (first vaccination visit). Regarding treatment: pre-vaccination baseline after standard-of-care therapy. Newly diagnosed WHO grade 3 or 4 IDH1-mutant, ATRX-lost astrocytomas were identified in the donors. The source material was PBMCs, sampled from a glioma patient treated with radiotherapy, temozolomide or both. The sequence came from a man aged 35 to 55 with glioma. Some clones in this sample may be carry-over from other donors' samples. The chain employs TRBV27 and TRBJ2-2, with 7 bases identical to TRBD1. The DNA for the CDR3 is TGTGCCAGCAGTCTGAACAGGGGGAACACCGGGGAGCTGTTTTTT. Amino acids: CASSLNRGNTGELFF.